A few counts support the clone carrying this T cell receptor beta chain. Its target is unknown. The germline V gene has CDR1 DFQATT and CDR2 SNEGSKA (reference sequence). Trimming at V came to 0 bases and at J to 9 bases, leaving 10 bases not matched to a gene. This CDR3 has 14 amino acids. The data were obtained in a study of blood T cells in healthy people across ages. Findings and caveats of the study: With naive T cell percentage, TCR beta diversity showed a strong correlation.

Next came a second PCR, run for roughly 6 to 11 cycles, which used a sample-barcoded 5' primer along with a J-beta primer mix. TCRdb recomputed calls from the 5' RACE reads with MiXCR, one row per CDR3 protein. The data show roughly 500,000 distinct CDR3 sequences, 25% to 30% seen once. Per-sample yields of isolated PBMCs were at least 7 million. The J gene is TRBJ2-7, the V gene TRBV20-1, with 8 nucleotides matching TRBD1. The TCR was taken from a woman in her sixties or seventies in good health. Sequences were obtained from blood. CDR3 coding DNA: TGCAGTGCTAGAGACCTAGGACAGGGTGGCGGGCAGTACTTC. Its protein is CSARDLGQGGGQYF.